A selection of T cell receptor beta chains follows, all from one sample in a study of shared clonotypes between healthy human individuals. Libraries were prepared by immunoSEQ multiplex PCR; TCRdb keeps only in-frame clonotypes and omits some of them. The sample consists of roughly 2,300,000 clones, less than 95% of them appearing once. The sequencing input was naive CD4+ T cells from PBMCs. These receptors were collected from a man aged 18 to 29 in good health. Some clones in this sample may be carry-over from other donors' samples. CDR3s include the opening cysteine and the closing phenylalanine or tryptophan. A D gene is named only where the DNA matches it firmly. Size values are once, few and many counts, or a class for expanded clones, and some rows have none.

TRBJ2-3 | NA | TRBV14 | TRBD2 | TGTGCCAGCAGCCTAGGATTAAGACGACTAGCGGGAGCCCGGGCAGATACGCAGTATTTT | CASSLGLRRLAGARADTQYF
TRBJ2-2 | NA | TRBV27 | NA | TGTGCCAGCAGTGCGTTTGGACTAAACACCGGGGAGCTGTTTTTT | CASSAFGLNTGELFF
TRBJ1-3 | NA | TRBV18 | NA | TGTGCCAGCTCACCGTCGGCAGGCGAATCTGGAAACACCATATATTTT | CASSPSAGESGNTIYF
TRBJ2-5 | NA | TRBV27 | TRBD2 | TGTGCCAGCAGGGGACTAGCGGTGGGGGAGACCCAGTACTTC | CASRGLAVGETQYF
TRBJ2-3 | NA | TRBV4-1 | NA | TGCGCCAGCAGCCAAGTGCAGGCCCCTACAGATACGCAGTATTTT | CASSQVQAPTDTQYF
TRBJ2-7 | NA | TRBV27 | NA | TGTGCCAGCAGTTTCTCGACTGGGCGCCTGGAGCAGTACTTC | CASSFSTGRLEQYF
TRBJ2-1 | NA | TRBV9 | TRBD2 | TGTGCCAGCAGCGTACCCCCACTCAGCGGGACTTCCTACAATGAGCAGTTCTTC | CASSVPPLSGTSYNEQFF
TRBJ2-1 | NA | TRBV11-2 | NA | TGTGCCAGCAGCTTAGTCAATGAGCAGTTCTTC | CASSLVNEQFF
TRBJ2-7 | NA | TRBV28 | TRBD1 | TGTGCCAGCAAACCGGGACAGGCAACCTACGAGCAGTACTTC | CASKPGQATYEQYF
TRBJ2-1 | once | TRBV7-2 | TRBD1 | TGTGCCAGCAGCACTGGACAGGGGTGGTACAATGAGCAGTTCTTC | CASSTGQGWYNEQFF
TRBJ2-5 | NA | TRBV15 | NA | TGTGCCACCAGTCGGAAGGACGGTCAAGAGACCCAGTACTTC | CATSRKDGQETQYF
TRBJ1-5 | NA | TRBV28 | NA | TGTGCCAGCAGTTCTCCATACCCGCCGGGACTATACAATCAGCCCCAGCATTTT | CASSSPYPPGLYNQPQHF
TRBJ1-4 | NA | TRBV5-1 | NA | TGCGCCAGCAGCCCCGTAGGGCCGTCCGGGAAACTGTTTTTT | CASSPVGPSGKLFF
TRBJ2-2 | NA | TRBV5-1 | NA | TGCGCCAGCAGCTTAGGGGGGAGCGGCCCCGGGGAGCTGTTTTTT | CASSLGGSGPGELFF
TRBJ1-1 | NA | TRBV9 | NA | TGTGCCAGCAGCGCGGGTGTAATGAACACTGAAGCTTTCTTT | CASSAGVMNTEAFF
TRBJ2-6 | NA | TRBV9 | NA | TGTGCCAGCAGCGTTTTAGGGTCCGGGGCCAACGTCCTGACTTTC | CASSVLGSGANVLTF
TRBJ2-7 | NA | TRBV4-2 | NA | TGTGCCAGCAGCCAAGGATATAGTCTTCTCTACGAGCAGTACTTC | CASSQGYSLLYEQYF
TRBJ2-5 | NA | TRBV6-5 | NA | TGTGCCAGCAGTCCAAGTATGGGGAGGGAGACCCAGTACTTC | CASSPSMGRETQYF
TRBJ2-7 | NA | TRBV6-5 | TRBD1 | TGTGCCAGCAGTTACCAAGGACAGGGCCCCTACGAGCAGTACTTC | CASSYQGQGPYEQYF
TRBJ2-7 | NA | TRBV15 | TRBD2 | TGTGCCACCAGCAGCGCCGTGGCTAGCGGTCCCTACGAGCAGTACTTC | CATSSAVASGPYEQYF